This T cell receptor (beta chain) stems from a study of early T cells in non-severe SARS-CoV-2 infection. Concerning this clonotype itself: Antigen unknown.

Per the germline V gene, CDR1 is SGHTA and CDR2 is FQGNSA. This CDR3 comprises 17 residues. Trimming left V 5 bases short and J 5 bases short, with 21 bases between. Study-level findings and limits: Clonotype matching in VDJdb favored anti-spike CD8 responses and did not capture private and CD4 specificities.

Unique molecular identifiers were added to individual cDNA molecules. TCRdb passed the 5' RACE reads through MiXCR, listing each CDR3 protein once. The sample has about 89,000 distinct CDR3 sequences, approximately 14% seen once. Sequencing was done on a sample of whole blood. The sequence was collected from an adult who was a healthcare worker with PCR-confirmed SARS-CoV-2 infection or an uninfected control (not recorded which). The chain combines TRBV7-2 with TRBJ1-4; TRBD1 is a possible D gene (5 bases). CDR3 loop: CASSTTGTLYVNEKLFF. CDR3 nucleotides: TGTGCCAGCAGCACCACCGGGACCCTCTATGTAAATGAAAAACTGTTTTTT.